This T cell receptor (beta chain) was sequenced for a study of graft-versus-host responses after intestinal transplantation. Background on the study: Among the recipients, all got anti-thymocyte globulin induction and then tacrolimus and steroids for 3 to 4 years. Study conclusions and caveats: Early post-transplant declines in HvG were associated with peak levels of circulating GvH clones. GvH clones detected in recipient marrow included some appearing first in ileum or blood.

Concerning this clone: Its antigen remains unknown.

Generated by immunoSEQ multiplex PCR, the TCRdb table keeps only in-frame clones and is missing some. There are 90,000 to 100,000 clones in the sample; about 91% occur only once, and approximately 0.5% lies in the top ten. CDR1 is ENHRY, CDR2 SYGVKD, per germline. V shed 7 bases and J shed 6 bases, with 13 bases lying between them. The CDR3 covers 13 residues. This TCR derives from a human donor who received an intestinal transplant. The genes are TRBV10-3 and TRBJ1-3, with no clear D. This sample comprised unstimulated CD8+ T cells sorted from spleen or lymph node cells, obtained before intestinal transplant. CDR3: CAITREVENTIYF. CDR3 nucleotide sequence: TGTGCCATCACGAGGGAAGTAGAAAACACCATATATTTT.